These T cell receptor beta chains were read from a single sample in a study of blood T cell repertoires in COVID-19. The protocol was immunoSEQ multiplex PCR, while the TCRdb copy is restricted to in-frame clones and leaves out a portion. Among about 220,000 clones listed, 80% were seen once. The sample taken for sequencing was peripheral blood. All receptors come from a human donor in a cohort sampled during active COVID-19. The CDR3 runs from the conserved cysteine through the conserved F or W. The D gene is left open where the match is weak. For some rows the clone size is stated as once, few or many, or as a class when expanded; others skip it.

v_gene	d_gene	abundance	j_gene	CDR3aa	CDR3nt
TRBV5-1	TRBD1	.	TRBJ2-5	CASSRQGAEETQYF	TGCGCCAGCAGCCGACAGGGGGCGGAAGAGACCCAGTACTTC
TRBV12-3/TRBV12-4	.	once	TRBJ2-3	CASSRQITDTQYF	TGTGCCAGCAGTAGACAGATCACAGATACGCAGTATTTT
TRBV19	TRBD1	.	TRBJ2-2	CASSIIEGAAGELFF	TGTGCCAGTAGTATAATTGAGGGGGCGGCCGGGGAGCTGTTTTTT
TRBV19	TRBD1	.	TRBJ2-6	CASSAGQGRFSGANVLTF	TGTGCCAGTAGTGCCGGACAGGGGAGATTCTCTGGGGCCAACGTCCTGACTTTC
TRBV14	TRBD2	.	TRBJ2-1	CASSLRLAGGPYNEQFF	TGTGCCAGCAGCCTCCGACTAGCGGGGGGCCCTTACAATGAGCAGTTCTTC
TRBV6-5	TRBD1	.	TRBJ2-7	CASSYDGQGGEQYF	TGTGCCAGCAGTTACGACGGACAGGGCGGCGAGCAGTACTTC
TRBV5-5	.	.	TRBJ1-3	CASSLETRPGNTIYF	TGTGCCAGCAGCTTGGAAACGAGGCCCGGAAACACCATATATTTT
TRBV5-1	.	.	TRBJ2-7	CASSLGEHIISYEQYF	TGCGCCAGCAGCTTAGGAGAACACATTATCTCCTACGAGCAGTACTTC
TRBV9	.	few	TRBJ2-2	CASSVSGSSTGELFF	TGTGCCAGCAGCGTCTCAGGGTCGTCCACCGGGGAGCTGTTTTTT
TRBV6-6	TRBD1	.	TRBJ1-5	CASSSLDRVQPQHF	TGTGCCAGCAGTTCCCTTGACAGGGTCCAGCCCCAGCATTTT
TRBV3-1/TRBV3-2	.	.	TRBJ2-7	CASSQPGLGTYEQYF	TGTGCCAGCAGCCAACCGGGACTTGGAACCTACGAGCAGTACTTC
TRBV3-1/TRBV3-2	.	.	TRBJ2-1	CASSQGVRGGNEQFF	TGTGCCAGCAGCCAAGGAGTTCGAGGGGGCAATGAGCAGTTCTTC
TRBV3-1/TRBV3-2	TRBD1	.	TRBJ2-5	CASSLRLASRGETQYF	TGTGCCAGCAGCCTTCGTTTGGCCAGCAGGGGGGAGACCCAGTACTTC
TRBV28	.	few	TRBJ2-1	CASSLANEQFF	TGTGCCAGCAGTTTAGCGAACGAGCAGTTCTTC
TRBV6-1	TRBD1	.	TRBJ1-5	CASREGQAYNQPQHF	TGTGCCAGCAGGGAAGGACAGGCGTACAATCAGCCCCAGCATTTT
TRBV15	.	.	TRBJ1-1	CATSRPGGVNTEAFF	TGTGCCACCAGCAGACCCGGGGGGGTGAACACTGAAGCTTTCTTT
TRBV6-5	TRBD2	.	TRBJ2-7	CASSYSASGSSYEQYF	TGTGCCAGCAGTTACTCGGCTAGCGGGAGCTCCTACGAGCAGTACTTC
TRBV15	TRBD1	.	TRBJ2-7	CATSRDLGTGVRGYEQYF	TGTGCCACCAGCAGAGATCTGGGGACAGGGGTCCGTGGGTACGAGCAGTACTTC
TRBV28	TRBD1	.	TRBJ2-2	CAKSTGATGELFF	TGTGCCAAATCGACAGGGGCCACCGGGGAGCTGTTTTTT
TRBV11-1	.	.	TRBJ2-2	CASSGTTGFAGELFF	TGTGCCAGCAGCGGCACCACAGGGTTTGCCGGGGAGCTGTTTTTT
TRBV5-1	TRBD1	once	TRBJ2-7	CASSLITGTADLRSSYEQYF	TGCGCCAGCAGCTTGATTACCGGGACAGCAGACTTGAGGAGCTCCTACGAGCAGTACTTC
TRBV6-1	.	.	TRBJ2-1	CASSELRDNEQFF	TGTGCCAGCAGTGAACTCAGGGACAATGAGCAGTTCTTC
TRBV28	TRBD1	once	TRBJ2-2	CASSAWTGGDTGELFF	TGTGCCAGCAGTGCCTGGACAGGGGGCGACACCGGGGAGCTGTTTTTT
TRBV4-3	.	.	TRBJ1-2	CASSQVDGPPTGYTF	TGCGCCAGCAGCCAAGTAGATGGGCCTCCTACCGGCTACACCTTC
TRBV7-9	.	many	TRBJ1-4	CASSLRFNRERLFF	TGTGCCAGCAGCTTACGGTTCAACAGGGAGCGGCTGTTTTTT
TRBV11-2	TRBD2	.	TRBJ2-5	CASSSGVAGGEETQYF	TGTGCCAGCAGCTCGGGAGTAGCGGGAGGAGAAGAGACCCAGTACTTC
TRBV19	TRBD1	.	TRBJ1-5	CATDRGNQPQHF	TGTGCCACCGACAGGGGTAATCAGCCCCAGCATTTT
TRBV6-2/TRBV6-3	.	.	TRBJ1-5	CASSYSQGNQPQHF	TGTGCCAGCAGTTACTCGCAGGGAAACCAGCCCCAGCATTTT
TRBV4-3	.	.	TRBJ1-1	CASSQDGGHLNTEAFF	TGCGCCAGCAGCCAAGATGGGGGACACCTGAACACTGAAGCTTTCTTT
TRBV5-5	TRBD2	.	TRBJ2-6	CASSLGRIGEGSGANVLTF	TGTGCCAGCAGCTTGGGGCGTATAGGGGAGGGCTCTGGGGCCAACGTCCTGACTTTC
TRBV19	TRBD1	few	TRBJ1-2	CASSIEQGTYGYTF	TGTGCCAGTAGTATAGAACAGGGGACCTATGGCTACACCTTC
TRBV25-1	TRBD2	.	TRBJ2-5	CASSLAGGVGETQYF	TGTGCCAGCAGTCTGGCGGGGGGAGTTGGGGAGACCCAGTACTTC
TRBV30	.	.	TRBJ1-6	CAWSADTFNSPLHF	TGTGCCTGGAGTGCCGACACCTTTAATTCACCCCTCCACTTT
TRBV28	.	once	TRBJ1-3	CASSQDRDGNTIYF	TGTGCCAGCAGTCAGGACAGAGATGGAAACACCATATATTTT
TRBV27	.	.	TRBJ2-3	CASGGASRPSTDTQYF	TGTGCCAGCGGGGGGGCTAGCAGACCTAGCACAGATACGCAGTATTTT
TRBV28	.	.	TRBJ2-7	CASSSRPYLASYEQYF	TGTGCCAGCAGCTCTCGACCCTACCTAGCCTCCTACGAGCAGTACTTC
TRBV1	.	.	TRBJ2-1	CTSSQEGTSGLYNEQFF	TGCACCAGCAGCCAAGAGGGGACTAGCGGCCTCTACAATGAGCAGTTCTTC
TRBV13	.	.	TRBJ1-1	CASSLLGYEAFF	TGTGCCAGCAGCCTACTAGGGTATGAAGCTTTCTTT
TRBV7-2	.	few	TRBJ2-7	CASSLSTGISYEQYF	TGTGCCAGCAGCTTAAGTACCGGGATCTCCTACGAGCAGTACTTC
TRBV6-1	.	.	TRBJ1-6	CASSETTYNSPLHF	TGTGCCAGCAGTGAGACAACCTATAATTCACCCCTCCACTTT
TRBV23-1	TRBD1	once	TRBJ1-6	CARGARDRLYNSPLHF	TGCGCCAGGGGGGCACGGGACAGACTCTATAATTCACCCCTCCACTTT
TRBV7-9	.	once	TRBJ1-1	CASSPGGDTEAFF	TGTGCCAGCAGCCCCGGAGGGGACACTGAAGCTTTCTTT
TRBV11-3	.	.	TRBJ2-4	CAGSLDQGIQYF	TGTGCCGGCAGCTTGGACCAGGGCATTCAGTACTTC